This TCR beta chain was found in a study of synovial regulatory T cells in juvenile arthritis. CDR1 and CDR2 (germline): SGHTS, YDEGEE. This CDR3 has 14 amino acids. The protein alone is recorded here. Here immunoSEQ multiplex PCR was the method, and the copy in TCRdb shows in-frame clones only, minus some. Its listing shows 8,000 to 10,000 clones. Material for sequencing was Treg cells from blood. Subset here: remaining (HLA-DR-negative) circulating blood Treg cells. The sequence derives from a donor aged 2-29 years with juvenile idiopathic arthritis. This chain uses TRBV5-8 with TRBJ1-1. The CDR3 is CAGQRPAVNTEAFF. Full variable domain (missing parts from reference TRBV5-8 and TRBJ1-1): EAGVTQSPTHLIKTRGQQATLRCSPISGHTSVYWYQQALGLGLQFLLWYDEGEERNRGNFPPRFSGRQFPNYSSELNVNALELEDSALYLCAGQRPAVNTEAFFGQGTRLTVV.